The present TCR beta chain was sequenced within a study of blood T cell repertoires in COVID-19. The CDR3 has 14 residues. Germline V lookup: CDR1 DFQATT, CDR2 SNEGSKA (reference sequence). V was cut by 3 bases and J by 3 bases, with 15 bases left in between. Sequencing used immunoSEQ multiplex PCR; TCRdb keeps in-frame clones, though not all of them. The sample holds 250,000 to 300,000 clones; approximately 91% are singletons and the top ten take over 2%. The chain carries TRBV20-1 and TRBJ2-7; TRBD2 is a possible D gene (6 bases). Material: PBMCs or T cells enriched from blood (not recorded which). The TCR comes from a woman in her thirties or forties with acute COVID-19. The CDR3 coding sequence is TGCAGTGCTAGTTCCCTAGCCGGGAGCTACGAGCAGTACTTC. Protein sequence: CSASSLAGSYEQYF.